Below are 5 T cell receptor beta chains sequenced from a single sample in a study of CD8+ T cells in alopecia areata. The authors extracted RNA and reverse transcribed it into cDNA as the sequencing template. Some clones are missing from TCRdb's copy, which holds only in-frame ones; the method was immunoSEQ multiplex PCR. The sample yields 140,000 to 150,000 clones, around three fifths seen once. This material consisted of CD4+ T cells sorted from blood, taken at week 0. The receptors derive from a human donor with alopecia areata.

This clone was counted a few times. The V call is TRBV5-6, the J call TRBJ2-5; no clear D gene. V was trimmed by 3 bases and J by 1 base, leaving 10 bases between them. Germline CDR1 reads SGHDT; CDR2 reads YYEEEE. The CDR3 has 14 residues. For the CDR3, the DNA is TGTGCCAGCAGCTGGAGAATGAGCCAAGAGACCCAGTACTTC. This sequence encodes CASSWRMSQETQYF.

A few counts support this clone. The chain joins TRBV9 to TRBJ2-3; 13 bases align to TRBD2. The CDR3 consists of 16 residues. Per germline, CDR1 SGDLS and CDR2 YYNGEE. With V trimmed by 2 bases and J by 2 bases, 2 bases remained unmatched. Here the CDR3 DNA reads TGTGCCAGCAGCGTGGGACTAGCGGGGATCACAGATACGCAGTATTTT. Its translation is CASSVGLAGITDTQYF.

This chain uses TRBV30 with TRBJ1-3, with a weak D call TRBD1 (6 bases). The V gene's germline CDR1 is GTSNPN and CDR2 SVGIG (reference sequence). This CDR3 comprises 16 residues. The V end lost 3 bases, the J end lost 0 bases, and 15 bases lay between the germline ends. The CDR3 protein is CAWRIGTLRSGNTIYF. CDR3 coding DNA: TGTGCCTGGAGAATCGGGACACTACGCTCTGGAAACACCATATATTTT.

The V gene is TRBV6-5, the J gene TRBJ2-5, with a weak D call TRBD1 (8 bases). The CDR3 has 14 residues. V was pared by 6 bases and J by 5 bases, with 16 bases between. Germline V CDR1 and CDR2: MNHEY, SVGAGI. The CDR3 here is CASSDGQGGETQYF. The CDR3 nucleotides read TGTGCCAGCAGCGACGGACAGGGAGGGGAGACCCAGTACTTC.

J is TRBJ1-1 and V is TRBV29-1, with 7 bases lining up with TRBD1. This CDR3 contains 13 residues. Germline V gives CDR1 SQVTM, CDR2 ANQGSEA. The J segment lost 5 bases and the V segment lost 6 bases, leaving 9 bases of the junction unmatched. The CDR3 DNA sequence: TGCAGCGTACTCCTGGACAGGAGGACTGAAGCTTTCTTT. This sequence encodes CSVLLDRRTEAFF.